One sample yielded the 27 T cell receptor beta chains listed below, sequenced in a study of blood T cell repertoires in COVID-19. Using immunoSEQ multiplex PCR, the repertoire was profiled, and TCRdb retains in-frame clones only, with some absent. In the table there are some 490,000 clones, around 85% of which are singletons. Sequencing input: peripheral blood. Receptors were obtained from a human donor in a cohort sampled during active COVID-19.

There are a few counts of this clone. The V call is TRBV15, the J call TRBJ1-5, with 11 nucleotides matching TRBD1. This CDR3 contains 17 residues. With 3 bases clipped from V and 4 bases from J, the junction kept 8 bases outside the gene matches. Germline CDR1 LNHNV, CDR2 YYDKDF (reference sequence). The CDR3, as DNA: TGTGCCACCAGCAGGGGACAGGGGGAATGGAAAAATCAGCCCCAGCATTTT. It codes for CATSRGQGEWKNQPQHF.

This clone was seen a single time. CDR3 protein: CASGRGTEAFF. Written as DNA, the CDR3 is TGTGCCAGCGGTAGGGGCACTGAAGCTTTCTTT. This rearrangement joins TRBV6-5 to TRBJ1-1, with a tentative D call TRBD1 (5 bases). Between the trimmed V and J ends, which lost 8 bases and 4 bases, there was a span of 8 bases. This CDR3 has 11 residues. From germline, CDR1 is MNHEY and CDR2 SVGAGI.

This chain's CDR3 is CASSENSSGQGTDTQYF. The CDR3 DNA sequence: TGTGCCAGCAGTGAAAATTCGTCCGGACAGGGCACAGATACGCAGTATTTT. The chain employs TRBV2 and TRBJ2-3, with TRBD1 matching over 7 bases. The CDR3 runs to 17 residues. CDR1 is SNHLY, CDR2 FYNNEI, per germline. Losses at the gene ends were 2 bases for V and 1 base for J; bases not matched to a gene: 9.

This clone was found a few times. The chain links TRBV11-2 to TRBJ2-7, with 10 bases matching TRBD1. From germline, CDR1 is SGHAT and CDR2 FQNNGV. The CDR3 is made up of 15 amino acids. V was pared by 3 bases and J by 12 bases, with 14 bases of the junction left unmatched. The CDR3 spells CASSLVNRDRGSPYF. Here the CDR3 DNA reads TGTGCCAGCAGCTTGGTCAACCGGGACAGGGGTAGTCCGTACTTC. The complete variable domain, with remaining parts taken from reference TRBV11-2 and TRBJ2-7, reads EAGVAQSPRYKIIEKRQSVAFWCNPISGHATLYWYQQILGQGPKLLIQFQNNGVVDDSQLPKDRFSAERLKGVDSTLKIQPAKLEDSAVYLCASSLVNRDRGSPYFGPGTRLTVT.

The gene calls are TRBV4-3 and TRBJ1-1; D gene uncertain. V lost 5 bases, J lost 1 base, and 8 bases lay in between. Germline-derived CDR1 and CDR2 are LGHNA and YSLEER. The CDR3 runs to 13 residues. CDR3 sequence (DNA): TGCGCCAGCAGCACTCGACAGAACACTGAAGCTTTCTTT. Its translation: CASSTRQNTEAFF.

CDR3 sequence (DNA): TGTGCCAGCAGCTTGAGGACTAGTCCCACCGGGGAGCTGTTTTTT. It is translated as CASSLRTSPTGELFF. The chain has TRBV7-2 and TRBJ2-2; 7 positions match TRBD2. V was clipped by 3 bases and J by 4 bases; unmatched bases: 5. The V gene's germline CDR1 is SGHTA and CDR2 FQGNSA. There are 15 residues in the CDR3.

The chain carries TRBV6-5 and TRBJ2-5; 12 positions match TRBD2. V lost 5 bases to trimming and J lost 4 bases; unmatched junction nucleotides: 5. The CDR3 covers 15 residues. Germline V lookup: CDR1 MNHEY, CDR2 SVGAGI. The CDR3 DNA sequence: TGTGCCAGCAGTCGACTAGCGGGAGTTGGAGAGACCCAGTACTTC. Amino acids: CASSRLAGVGETQYF.

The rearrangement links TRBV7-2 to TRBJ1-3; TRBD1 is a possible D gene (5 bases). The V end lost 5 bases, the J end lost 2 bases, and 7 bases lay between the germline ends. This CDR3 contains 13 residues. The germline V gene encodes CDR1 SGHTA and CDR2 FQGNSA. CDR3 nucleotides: TGTGCCAGCAGCAACAGGCCTGGAAACACCATATATTTT. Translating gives CASSNRPGNTIYF.

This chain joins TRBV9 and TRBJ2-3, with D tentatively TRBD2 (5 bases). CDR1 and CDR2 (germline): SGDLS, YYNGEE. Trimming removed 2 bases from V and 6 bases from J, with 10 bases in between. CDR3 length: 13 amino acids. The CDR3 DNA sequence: TGTGCCAGCAGCGTCCTTAGGGAGGATACGCAGTATTTT. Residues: CASSVLREDTQYF.

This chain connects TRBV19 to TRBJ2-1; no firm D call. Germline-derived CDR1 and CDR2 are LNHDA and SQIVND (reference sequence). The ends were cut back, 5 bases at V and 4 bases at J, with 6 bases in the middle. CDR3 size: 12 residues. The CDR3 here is CASSAQYNEQFF. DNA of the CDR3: TGTGCCAGTAGTGCCCAGTACAATGAGCAGTTCTTC.

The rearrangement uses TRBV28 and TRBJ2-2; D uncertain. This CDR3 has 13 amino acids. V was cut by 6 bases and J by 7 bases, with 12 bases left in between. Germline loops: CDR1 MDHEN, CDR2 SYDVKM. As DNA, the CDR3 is TGTGCCAGCAGCCCCGGTCTAGGCGGGGAGCTGTTTTTT. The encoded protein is CASSPGLGGELFF.

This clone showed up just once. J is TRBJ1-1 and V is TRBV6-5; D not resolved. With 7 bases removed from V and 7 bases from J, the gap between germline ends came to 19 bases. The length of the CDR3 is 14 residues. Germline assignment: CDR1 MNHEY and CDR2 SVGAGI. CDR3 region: CASILNVNRDEAFF. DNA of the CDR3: TGTGCCAGCATCCTTAACGTGAACCGGGATGAAGCTTTCTTT.

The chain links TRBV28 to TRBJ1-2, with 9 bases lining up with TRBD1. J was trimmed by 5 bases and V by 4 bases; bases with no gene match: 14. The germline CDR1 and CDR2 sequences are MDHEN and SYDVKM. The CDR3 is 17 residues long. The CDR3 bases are TGTGCCAGCAGTTCTCCCTTCACTACCGGGACAGGGTATGGCTACACCTTC. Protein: CASSSPFTTGTGYGYTF.

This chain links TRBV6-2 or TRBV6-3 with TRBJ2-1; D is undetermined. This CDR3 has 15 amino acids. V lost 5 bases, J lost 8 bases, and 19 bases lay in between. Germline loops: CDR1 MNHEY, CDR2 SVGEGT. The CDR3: CASSRTRSGFDEQFF. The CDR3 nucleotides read TGTGCCAGCAGTAGAACCCGCTCCGGGTTCGATGAGCAGTTCTTC.

CDR3 in DNA: TGTGCCAGCTCCTTCGGAGGCCCGCCGAGCTCCTACAATGAGCAGTTCTTC. It yields the protein CASSFGGPPSSYNEQFF. This rearrangement joins TRBV27 to TRBJ2-1; maybe TRBD2 (5 bases). The V end was cut by 8 bases, the J end by 0 bases, with 20 bases between. CDR1 and CDR2 from the germline V gene are MNHEY and SMNVEV (reference sequence). The CDR3 length is 17 residues.

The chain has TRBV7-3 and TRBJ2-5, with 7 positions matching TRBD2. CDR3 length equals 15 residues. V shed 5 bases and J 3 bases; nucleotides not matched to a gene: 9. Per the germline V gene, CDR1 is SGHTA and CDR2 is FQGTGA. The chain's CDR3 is CASSPGDYPEETQYF. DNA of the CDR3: TGTGCCAGCAGCCCGGGGGACTACCCAGAAGAGACCCAGTACTTC.

DNA for the CDR3: TGTGCCATCAGTGAGGTAGCGGGATACAATGAGCAGTTCTTC. This translates into CAISEVAGYNEQFF. This sequence joins TRBV10-3 and TRBJ2-1; 8 bases fit TRBD2. CDR1 is ENHRY and CDR2 is SYGVKD in the germline V gene. V gave up 2 bases and J gave up 4 bases; unmatched junction bases: 1. The CDR3 is made up of 14 amino acids.

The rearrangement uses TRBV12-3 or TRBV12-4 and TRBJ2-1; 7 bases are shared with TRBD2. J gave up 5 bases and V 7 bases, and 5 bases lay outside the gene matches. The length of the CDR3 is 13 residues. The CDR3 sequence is CASNERDHNEQFF. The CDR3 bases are TGTGCCAGCAACGAGCGGGATCACAATGAGCAGTTCTTC.

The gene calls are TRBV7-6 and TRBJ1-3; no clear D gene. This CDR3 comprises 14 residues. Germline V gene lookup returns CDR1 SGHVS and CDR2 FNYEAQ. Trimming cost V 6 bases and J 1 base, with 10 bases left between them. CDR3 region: CASRQPGSGNTIYF. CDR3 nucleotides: TGTGCCAGCAGACAACCGGGATCTGGAAACACCATATATTTT.

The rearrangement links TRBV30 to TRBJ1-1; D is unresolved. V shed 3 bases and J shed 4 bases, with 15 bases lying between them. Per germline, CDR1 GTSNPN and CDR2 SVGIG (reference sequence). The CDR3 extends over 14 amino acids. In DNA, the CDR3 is TGTGCCTGGAGCTCACTCCTGCGGGGCACTGAAGCTTTCTTT. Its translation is CAWSSLLRGTEAFF.

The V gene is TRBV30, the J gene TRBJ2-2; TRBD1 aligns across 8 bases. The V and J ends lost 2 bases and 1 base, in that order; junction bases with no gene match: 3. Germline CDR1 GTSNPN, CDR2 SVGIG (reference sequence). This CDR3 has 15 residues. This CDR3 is CAWSTGTGNTGELFF. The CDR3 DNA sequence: TGTGCCTGGAGTACAGGGACAGGGAACACCGGGGAGCTGTTTTTT.

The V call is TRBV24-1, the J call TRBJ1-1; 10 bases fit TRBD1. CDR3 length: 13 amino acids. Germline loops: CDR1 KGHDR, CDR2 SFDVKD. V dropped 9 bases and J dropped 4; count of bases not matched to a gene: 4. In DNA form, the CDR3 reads TGTGCCACCCAAAGGACAGGGGGCACTGAAGCTTTCTTT. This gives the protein CATQRTGGTEAFF.

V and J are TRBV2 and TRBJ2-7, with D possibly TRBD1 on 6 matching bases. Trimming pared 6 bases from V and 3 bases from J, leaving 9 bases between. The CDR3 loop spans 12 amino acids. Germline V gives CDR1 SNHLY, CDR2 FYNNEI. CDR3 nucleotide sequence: TGTGCCAGCAGGGGGACAATCTACGAGCAGTACTTC. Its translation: CASRGTIYEQYF.

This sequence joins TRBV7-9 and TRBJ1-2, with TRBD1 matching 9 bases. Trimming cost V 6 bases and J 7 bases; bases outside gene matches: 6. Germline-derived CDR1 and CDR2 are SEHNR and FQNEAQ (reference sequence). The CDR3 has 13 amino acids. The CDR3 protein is CASRPGTGIGYTF. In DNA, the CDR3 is TGTGCCAGCAGGCCCGGGACAGGGATTGGCTACACCTTC.

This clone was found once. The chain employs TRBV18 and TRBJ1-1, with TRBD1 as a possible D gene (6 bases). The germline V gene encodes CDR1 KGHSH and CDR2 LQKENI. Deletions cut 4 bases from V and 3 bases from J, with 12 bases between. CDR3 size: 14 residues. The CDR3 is CASSHRESDTEAFF. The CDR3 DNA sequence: TGTGCCAGCTCACACAGGGAGTCGGACACTGAAGCTTTCTTT.

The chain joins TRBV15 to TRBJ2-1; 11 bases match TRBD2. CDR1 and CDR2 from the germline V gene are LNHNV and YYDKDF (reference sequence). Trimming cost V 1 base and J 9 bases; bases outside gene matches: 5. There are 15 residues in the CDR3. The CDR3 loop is CATSRVVTSGGEQFF. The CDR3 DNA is TGTGCCACCAGCAGAGTGGTAACTAGCGGGGGTGAGCAGTTCTTC.

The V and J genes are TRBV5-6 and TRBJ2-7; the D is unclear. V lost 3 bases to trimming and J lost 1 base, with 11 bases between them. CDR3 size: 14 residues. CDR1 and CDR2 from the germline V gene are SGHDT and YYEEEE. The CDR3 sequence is CASSSYDGSYEQYF. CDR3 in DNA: TGTGCCAGCAGCTCTTACGACGGGTCCTACGAGCAGTACTTC.